This T cell receptor (beta chain) came from a study of blood T cell repertoires in COVID-19. This clone has a single count. Only in-frame clones appear in the TCRdb table, and some are missing; sequencing was by immunoSEQ multiplex PCR. In the table there are around 52,000 clones, roughly 87% of which are singletons. Germline CDR1 reads SGHNT; CDR2 reads YYREEE (reference sequence). V shed 2 bases and J shed 4 bases, with 12 bases lying between them. CDR3 length: 15 residues. Sequencing was performed on peripheral blood. The receptor's source is a woman aged 80 or over with acute or convalescent COVID-19. The chain has TRBV5-4 and TRBJ1-4; possibly TRBD1 for D (6 bases). This chain's CDR3 is CASSFSGQRNEKLFF. CDR3 sequence (DNA): TGTGCCAGCAGCTTCTCAGGACAGCGTAATGAAAAACTGTTTTTT.